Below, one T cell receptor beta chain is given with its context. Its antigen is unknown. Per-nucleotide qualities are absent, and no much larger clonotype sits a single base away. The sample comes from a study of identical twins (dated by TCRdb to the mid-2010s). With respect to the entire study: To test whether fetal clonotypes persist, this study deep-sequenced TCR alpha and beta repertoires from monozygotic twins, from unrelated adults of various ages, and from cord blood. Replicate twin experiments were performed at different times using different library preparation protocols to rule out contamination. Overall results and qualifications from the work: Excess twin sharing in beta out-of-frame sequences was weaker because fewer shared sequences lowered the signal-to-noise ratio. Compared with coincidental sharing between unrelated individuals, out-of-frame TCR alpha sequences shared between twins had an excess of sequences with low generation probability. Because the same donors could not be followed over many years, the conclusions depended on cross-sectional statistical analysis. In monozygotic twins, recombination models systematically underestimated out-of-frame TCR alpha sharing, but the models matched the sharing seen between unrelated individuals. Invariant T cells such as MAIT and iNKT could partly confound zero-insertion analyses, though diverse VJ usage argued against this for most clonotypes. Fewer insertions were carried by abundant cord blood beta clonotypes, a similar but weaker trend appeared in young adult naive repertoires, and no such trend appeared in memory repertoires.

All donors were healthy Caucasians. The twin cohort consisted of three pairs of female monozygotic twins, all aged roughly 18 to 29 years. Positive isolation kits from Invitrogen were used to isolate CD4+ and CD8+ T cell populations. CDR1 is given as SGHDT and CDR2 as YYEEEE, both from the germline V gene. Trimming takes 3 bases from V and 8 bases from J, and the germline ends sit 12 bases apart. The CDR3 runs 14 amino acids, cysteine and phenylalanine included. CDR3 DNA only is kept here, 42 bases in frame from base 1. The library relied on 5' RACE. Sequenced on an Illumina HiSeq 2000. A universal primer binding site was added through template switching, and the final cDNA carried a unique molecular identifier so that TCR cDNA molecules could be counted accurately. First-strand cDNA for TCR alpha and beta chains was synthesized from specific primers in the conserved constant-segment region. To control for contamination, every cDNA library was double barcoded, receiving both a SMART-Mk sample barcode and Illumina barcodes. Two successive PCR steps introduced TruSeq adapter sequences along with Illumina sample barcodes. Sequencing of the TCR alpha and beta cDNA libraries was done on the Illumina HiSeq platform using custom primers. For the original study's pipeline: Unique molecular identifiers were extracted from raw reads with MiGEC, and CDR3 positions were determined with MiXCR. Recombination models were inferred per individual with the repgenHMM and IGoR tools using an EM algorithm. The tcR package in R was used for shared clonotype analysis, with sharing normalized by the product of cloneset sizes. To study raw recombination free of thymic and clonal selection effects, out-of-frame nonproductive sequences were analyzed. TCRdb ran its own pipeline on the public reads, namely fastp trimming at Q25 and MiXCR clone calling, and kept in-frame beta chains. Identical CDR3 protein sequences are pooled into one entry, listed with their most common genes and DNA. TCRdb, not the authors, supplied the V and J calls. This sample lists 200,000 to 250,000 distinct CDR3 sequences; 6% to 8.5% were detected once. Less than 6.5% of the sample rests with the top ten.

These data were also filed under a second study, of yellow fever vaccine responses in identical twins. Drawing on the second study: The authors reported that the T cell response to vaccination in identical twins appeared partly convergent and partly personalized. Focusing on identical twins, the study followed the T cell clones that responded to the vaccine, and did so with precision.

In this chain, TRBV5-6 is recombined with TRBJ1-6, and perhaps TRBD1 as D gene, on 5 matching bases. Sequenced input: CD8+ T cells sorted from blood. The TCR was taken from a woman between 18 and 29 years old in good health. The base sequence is TGTGCCAGCAGCTCCGGGACCGCCCATTCACCCCTCCACTTT. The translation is CASSSGTAHSPLHF.